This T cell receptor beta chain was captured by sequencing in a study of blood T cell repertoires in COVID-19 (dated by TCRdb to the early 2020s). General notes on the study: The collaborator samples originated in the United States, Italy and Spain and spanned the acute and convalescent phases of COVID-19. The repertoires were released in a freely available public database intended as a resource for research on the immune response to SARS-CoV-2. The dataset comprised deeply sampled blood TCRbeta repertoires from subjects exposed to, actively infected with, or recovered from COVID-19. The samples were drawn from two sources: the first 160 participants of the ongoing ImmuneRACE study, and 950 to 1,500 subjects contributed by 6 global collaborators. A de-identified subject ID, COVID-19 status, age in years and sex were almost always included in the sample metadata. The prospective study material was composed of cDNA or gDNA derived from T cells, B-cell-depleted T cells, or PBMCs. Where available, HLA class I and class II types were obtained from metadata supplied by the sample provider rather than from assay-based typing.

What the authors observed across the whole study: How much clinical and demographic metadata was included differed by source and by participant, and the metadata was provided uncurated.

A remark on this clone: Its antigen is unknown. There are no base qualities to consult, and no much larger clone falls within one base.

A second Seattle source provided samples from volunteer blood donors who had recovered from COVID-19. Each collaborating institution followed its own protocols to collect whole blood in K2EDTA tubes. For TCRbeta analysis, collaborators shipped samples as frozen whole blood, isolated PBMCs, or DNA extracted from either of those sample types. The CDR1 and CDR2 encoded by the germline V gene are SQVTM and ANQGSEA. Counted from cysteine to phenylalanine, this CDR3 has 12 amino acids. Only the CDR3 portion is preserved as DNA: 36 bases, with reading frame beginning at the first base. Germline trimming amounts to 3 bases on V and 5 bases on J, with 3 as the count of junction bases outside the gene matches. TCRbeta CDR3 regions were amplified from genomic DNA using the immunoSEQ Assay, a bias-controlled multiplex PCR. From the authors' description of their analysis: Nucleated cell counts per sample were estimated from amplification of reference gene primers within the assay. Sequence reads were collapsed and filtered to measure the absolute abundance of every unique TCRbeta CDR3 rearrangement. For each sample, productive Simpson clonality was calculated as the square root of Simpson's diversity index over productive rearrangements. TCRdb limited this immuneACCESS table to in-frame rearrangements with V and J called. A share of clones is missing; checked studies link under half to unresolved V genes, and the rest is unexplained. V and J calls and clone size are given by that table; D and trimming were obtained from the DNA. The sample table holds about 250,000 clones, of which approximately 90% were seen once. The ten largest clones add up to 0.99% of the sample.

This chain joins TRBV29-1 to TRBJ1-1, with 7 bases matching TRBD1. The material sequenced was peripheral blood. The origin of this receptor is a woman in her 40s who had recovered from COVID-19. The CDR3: CSVEARGTEAFF. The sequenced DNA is TGCAGCGTTGAGGCCAGGGGGACTGAAGCTTTCTTT.